This T cell receptor (beta chain) originates from a study of CD8+ T cells in alopecia areata. RNA extraction and reverse transcription yielded cDNA as sequencing template. Repertoires were generated with immunoSEQ multiplex PCR, while TCRdb's copy carries only in-frame clones and drops some. The sample holds about 120,000 clones; roughly 50% are singletons and the top ten take about 19%. The germline gives CDR1 MNHEY, CDR2 SVGAGI. Losses at the gene ends were 6 bases for V and 5 bases for J; bases not matched to a gene: 9. CDR3 length equals 15 residues. Notes on the study in general: Lesional scalp displayed greater clonality than normal scalp, most notably in alopecia totalis/universalis.

Notes on this clone: Its antigen is currently unknown.

The clonotype was recovered from a human donor with alopecia areata. Sequencing was performed on CD8+ T cells sorted from blood, taken at week 0. This chain connects TRBV6-5 to TRBJ2-1; 8 bases line up with TRBD2. Here the CDR3 reads CASRLISGANNEQFF. CDR3 DNA sequence: TGTGCCAGCAGGCTTATTAGCGGGGCAAACAATGAGCAGTTCTTC.